This T cell receptor (beta chain) was recorded in a study of blood T cell repertoires in COVID-19. Study-wide context: Donors in the United States, Italy and Spain gave samples during acute or convalescent COVID-19.

CDR1 is ENHRY, CDR2 SYGVKD, per germline. CDR3 length: 11 residues. With 11 bases removed from V and 6 bases from J, the gap between germline ends came to 10 bases. Repertoires were generated with immunoSEQ multiplex PCR, while TCRdb's copy carries only in-frame clones and drops some. Among 200,000 or so clones listed, roughly 79% were seen once. The receptor comes from a man aged 60-69 years with active or convalescent COVID-19. The sequenced sample was peripheral blood. The V and J genes are TRBV10-3 and TRBJ2-2, with a possible D match to TRBD1 (5 bases). The CDR3 is CAVQGAGELFF. The CDR3 DNA is TGTGCCGTCCAAGGGGCCGGGGAGCTGTTTTTT.